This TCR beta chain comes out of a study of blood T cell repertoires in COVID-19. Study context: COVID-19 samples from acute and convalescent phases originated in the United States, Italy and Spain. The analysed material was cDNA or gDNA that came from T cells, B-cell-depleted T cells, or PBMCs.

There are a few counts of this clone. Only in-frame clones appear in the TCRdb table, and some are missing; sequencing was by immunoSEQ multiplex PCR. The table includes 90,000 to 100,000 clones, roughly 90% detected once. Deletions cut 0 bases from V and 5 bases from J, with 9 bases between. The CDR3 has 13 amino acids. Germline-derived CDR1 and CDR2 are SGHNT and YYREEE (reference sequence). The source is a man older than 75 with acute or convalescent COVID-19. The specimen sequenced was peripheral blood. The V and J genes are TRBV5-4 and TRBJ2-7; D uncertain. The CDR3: CASSLGRVDEQYF. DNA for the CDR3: TGTGCCAGCAGCTTGGGACGGGTTGACGAGCAGTACTTC.